This is a list of T cell receptor beta chains from one sample in a study of molecular identifiers for immune sequencing clone quantification. TCRdb redid the calling of the PCR reads with MiXCR, one entry per CDR3 protein. The data contain about 640,000 distinct CDR3 sequences, about 20% of them singletons. What was sequenced was naive CD8+ T cells from blood, with Jurkat cell RNA spiked in. All receptors derive from a human donor in good health. Some libraries in this study had Jurkat cell RNA spiked in. Each CDR3 is given with its conserved first and last residue. Each record gives: V gene, clone size, D gene, J gene, CDR3 DNA, CDR3 protein. D genes are given only for firm matches. Expanded clones are given a class, and other clones once, few, many or no size at all.

V gene: TRBV4-3; clone size: -; D gene: -; J gene: TRBJ2-1; CDR3 DNA: TGCGCCAGCAGCCAAGACAGGGTAACCTACAATGAGCAGTTCTTC; CDR3 protein: CASSQDRVTYNEQFF
V gene: TRBV5-1; clone size: many; D gene: -; J gene: TRBJ2-3; CDR3 DNA: TGCGCCCCTTACTGGACAGATACGCAGTATTTT; CDR3 protein: CAPYWTDTQYF
V gene: TRBV25-1; clone size: -; D gene: -; J gene: TRBJ1-6; CDR3 DNA: TGTGCCAGCAGTGAATGGAGAGGTACGAGCTCCTATAATTCACCCCTCCACTTT; CDR3 protein: CASSEWRGTSSYNSPLHF
V gene: TRBV20-1; clone size: -; D gene: -; J gene: TRBJ1-2; CDR3 DNA: TGCAGTGCTAGACTGGACACGAAGGTTGGTGGCTACACCTTC; CDR3 protein: CSARLDTKVGGYTF
V gene: TRBV14; clone size: many; D gene: -; J gene: TRBJ1-2; CDR3 DNA: TGTGCCAGCAGCCGAATTCAAGCTAACTATGGCTACACCTTC; CDR3 protein: CASSRIQANYGYTF
V gene: TRBV7-9; clone size: many; D gene: TRBD1; J gene: TRBJ1-2; CDR3 DNA: TGTGCCAGCAGCAAGGGGACAGGGACCTATGGCTACACCTTC; CDR3 protein: CASSKGTGTYGYTF
V gene: TRBV28; clone size: many; D gene: TRBD1; J gene: TRBJ2-7; CDR3 DNA: TGTGCCAGCAGTCTTGACAGGGTAGGTTACGAGCAGTACTTC; CDR3 protein: CASSLDRVGYEQYF
V gene: TRBV24-1; clone size: -; D gene: -; J gene: TRBJ2-2; CDR3 DNA: TGTGCCACCAGTGATTCGGTGGGGGGAAACTCCGGGGAGCTGTTTTTT; CDR3 protein: CATSDSVGGNSGELFF
V gene: TRBV28; clone size: few; D gene: TRBD2; J gene: TRBJ2-7; CDR3 DNA: TGTGCCAGCAGTCCGGGACTAGCGGGAGGAACCTACGAGCAGTACTTC; CDR3 protein: CASSPGLAGGTYEQYF
V gene: TRBV5-4; clone size: many; D gene: TRBD1; J gene: TRBJ2-7; CDR3 DNA: TGTGCCAGCAGCTTCGCAGGGGGCGACGAGCAGTACTTC; CDR3 protein: CASSFAGGDEQYF
V gene: TRBV19; clone size: -; D gene: -; J gene: TRBJ1-2; CDR3 DNA: TGTGCCAGTAGTAGCAACTATGGCTACGCCTTC; CDR3 protein: CASSSNYGYAF
V gene: TRBV20-1; clone size: many; D gene: -; J gene: TRBJ2-7; CDR3 DNA: TGCAGTGCTAGAGCCGTGGGGGGCTCTTACGAGCAGTACTTC; CDR3 protein: CSARAVGGSYEQYF
V gene: TRBV7-9; clone size: few; D gene: -; J gene: TRBJ2-7; CDR3 DNA: TGTGCCAGCAGCTTAGCGGACGGGTGGGGCTCCTACGAGCAGTACTTC; CDR3 protein: CASSLADGWGSYEQYF
V gene: TRBV7-9; clone size: -; D gene: TRBD2; J gene: TRBJ2-3; CDR3 DNA: TGTGCCAGCAGCTTCCGGGGGGGCTATGAAGATACGCAGTATTTT; CDR3 protein: CASSFRGGYEDTQYF
V gene: TRBV29-1; clone size: many; D gene: -; J gene: TRBJ2-2; CDR3 DNA: TGCAGCGGTCTAGGGGAGAACACCGGGGAGCTGTTTTTT; CDR3 protein: CSGLGENTGELFF
V gene: TRBV2; clone size: few; D gene: -; J gene: TRBJ2-2; CDR3 DNA: TGTGCCAGCAGTGAAATGGGTGGGGAGCTGTTTTTT; CDR3 protein: CASSEMGGELFF
V gene: TRBV5-6; clone size: few; D gene: TRBD2; J gene: TRBJ2-2; CDR3 DNA: TGTGCCAGCAGCTCCCCAGCGGGGATTACCACCGGGGAGCTGTTTTTT; CDR3 protein: CASSSPAGITTGELFF
V gene: TRBV7-9; clone size: many; D gene: -; J gene: TRBJ2-7; CDR3 DNA: TGTGCCAGCAGCTTTATATCCTACGAGCAGTACTTC; CDR3 protein: CASSFISYEQYF
V gene: TRBV4-1; clone size: many; D gene: TRBD2; J gene: TRBJ2-3; CDR3 DNA: TGCGCCAGCAGCCAAATAGGTCGGGGGGACGATACGCAGTATTTT; CDR3 protein: CASSQIGRGDDTQYF
V gene: TRBV7-9; clone size: many; D gene: -; J gene: TRBJ2-7; CDR3 DNA: TGTGCCAGCAGCTTAGGGGGCTGGAACGAGCAGTACTTC; CDR3 protein: CASSLGGWNEQYF
V gene: TRBV27; clone size: many; D gene: -; J gene: TRBJ2-2; CDR3 DNA: TGTGCCAGCAGCTTTATCTCCGGGGAGCTGTTTTTT; CDR3 protein: CASSFISGELFF
V gene: TRBV20-1; clone size: many; D gene: -; J gene: TRBJ2-7; CDR3 DNA: TGCAGTGCTGAGGAGGAGCGGAGGAGGTACGAGCAGTACTTC; CDR3 protein: CSAEEERRRYEQYF
V gene: TRBV30; clone size: many; D gene: TRBD1; J gene: TRBJ2-1; CDR3 DNA: TGTGCCTGGACCCCCCCAACGGGACAGGGGTCTTATGAGCAGTTCTTC; CDR3 protein: CAWTPPTGQGSYEQFF
V gene: TRBV5-4; clone size: many; D gene: TRBD2; J gene: TRBJ2-5; CDR3 DNA: TGTGCCAGCAGCTTGAGCGGGGGGGCCGGTGAGACCCAGTACTTC; CDR3 protein: CASSLSGGAGETQYF
V gene: TRBV9; clone size: -; D gene: TRBD1; J gene: TRBJ2-3; CDR3 DNA: TGTGCCAGCAGTGACCGGACAGGGGGCACAGATACGCAGTATTTT; CDR3 protein: CASSDRTGGTDTQYF
V gene: TRBV19; clone size: many; D gene: -; J gene: TRBJ1-5; CDR3 DNA: TGTGCCAGTAGCCTTACATCCTTGGGGCAGCCCCAGCATTTT; CDR3 protein: CASSLTSLGQPQHF
V gene: TRBV15; clone size: many; D gene: -; J gene: TRBJ2-1; CDR3 DNA: TGTGCCACCAGCAGAGATCAAGGTCCCCTGGATGAGCAGTTCTTC; CDR3 protein: CATSRDQGPLDEQFF
V gene: TRBV18; clone size: many; D gene: -; J gene: TRBJ2-1; CDR3 DNA: TGTGCCAGCTCACAGGGGTACGGACAGAATGAGCAGTTCTTC; CDR3 protein: CASSQGYGQNEQFF
V gene: TRBV27; clone size: many; D gene: TRBD2; J gene: TRBJ2-7; CDR3 DNA: TGTGCCAGCAGCCCCTTTAGCGGGGGAACGTGGGGGGAGCAGTACTTC; CDR3 protein: CASSPFSGGTWGEQYF
V gene: TRBV19; clone size: -; D gene: -; J gene: TRBJ1-5; CDR3 DNA: TGTGTCAGTAGTATAGGCAATCAGCCCCAGCATTTT; CDR3 protein: CVSSIGNQPQHF
V gene: TRBV27; clone size: -; D gene: -; J gene: TRBJ2-1; CDR3 DNA: TGTGCCAGCAGTATTCTAGCGCGGGGCTACAATGAGCAGTTCTTC; CDR3 protein: CASSILARGYNEQFF
V gene: TRBV4-3; clone size: few; D gene: -; J gene: TRBJ2-7; CDR3 DNA: TGCGCCAGCAGCCAATTTACGCAGGGACCCGAGCAGTACTTC; CDR3 protein: CASSQFTQGPEQYF
V gene: TRBV4-1; clone size: few; D gene: -; J gene: TRBJ1-5; CDR3 DNA: TGCGCCAGCAGCCTTGTGAGCGGGACCCCGCCGGATCAGCCCCAGCATTTT; CDR3 protein: CASSLVSGTPPDQPQHF
V gene: TRBV28; clone size: -; D gene: TRBD2; J gene: TRBJ2-7; CDR3 DNA: TGTGCCAGCGGTAGCGGGCCCGGGGATTTCGAGCAGTACTTC; CDR3 protein: CASGSGPGDFEQYF
V gene: TRBV30; clone size: few; D gene: -; J gene: TRBJ2-7; CDR3 DNA: TGTGCCTGCGTATGGGGAGCACAAACCTACGAGCAGTACTTC; CDR3 protein: CACVWGAQTYEQYF
V gene: TRBV12-3/TRBV12-4; clone size: many; D gene: TRBD2; J gene: TRBJ2-1; CDR3 DNA: TGTGCCAGCAGTCAAGGACTAGCGGGACGAAATGAGCAGTTCTTC; CDR3 protein: CASSQGLAGRNEQFF
V gene: TRBV20-1; clone size: many; D gene: -; J gene: TRBJ2-3; CDR3 DNA: TGCAGTGCTAGAGATCCACCGGGGGCAGATACGCAGTATTTT; CDR3 protein: CSARDPPGADTQYF
V gene: TRBV5-1; clone size: many; D gene: -; J gene: TRBJ2-2; CDR3 DNA: TGCGCCAGCAGCTTGGAATGGGCAGGAAACACCGGGGAGCTGTTTTTT; CDR3 protein: CASSLEWAGNTGELFF
V gene: TRBV4-1; clone size: many; D gene: -; J gene: TRBJ1-1; CDR3 DNA: TGCGCCAGCAGCCAAGATCCGGGGGCGATAAACACTGAAGCTTTCTTT; CDR3 protein: CASSQDPGAINTEAFF
V gene: TRBV3-1; clone size: few; D gene: -; J gene: TRBJ2-4; CDR3 DNA: TGTGCCAGCAGCCAAGATTATCCAGGAGTACTAGCCAAAAACATTCAGTACTTC; CDR3 protein: CASSQDYPGVLAKNIQYF
V gene: TRBV4-3; clone size: -; D gene: -; J gene: TRBJ2-3; CDR3 DNA: TGCGCCAGCAGCCAAGATAGGGGGGGGGATACGCAGTATTTT; CDR3 protein: CASSQDRGGDTQYF
V gene: TRBV15; clone size: many; D gene: -; J gene: TRBJ1-2; CDR3 DNA: TGTGCCACCAGCAGAGATTCTTTAAGGGGCTATGGCTACACCTTC; CDR3 protein: CATSRDSLRGYGYTF
V gene: TRBV29-1; clone size: many; D gene: -; J gene: TRBJ2-7; CDR3 DNA: TGCAGCGTTGGTAGCGGCTACGAGCAGTACTTC; CDR3 protein: CSVGSGYEQYF
V gene: TRBV21-1; clone size: many; D gene: -; J gene: TRBJ1-4; CDR3 DNA: TGTGCCAGCAGCCTATACGAAACAGGGTTTGGTGAAAAACTGTTTTTT; CDR3 protein: CASSLYETGFGEKLFF
V gene: TRBV20-1; clone size: few; D gene: -; J gene: TRBJ2-7; CDR3 DNA: TGCAGTGCTAAGGACTTAGTCAAAGCCTCCTACGAGCAGTACTTC; CDR3 protein: CSAKDLVKASYEQYF
V gene: TRBV19; clone size: -; D gene: -; J gene: TRBJ2-7; CDR3 DNA: TGTGCCAGTAGTATCGGGGGCAAAACCTACGAGCAGTACTTC; CDR3 protein: CASSIGGKTYEQYF
V gene: TRBV4-1; clone size: -; D gene: TRBD1; J gene: TRBJ2-2; CDR3 DNA: TGCGCCAGCAGCAAGGGACAGGGGCACGCCGGGGAGCTGTTTTTT; CDR3 protein: CASSKGQGHAGELFF
V gene: TRBV4-1; clone size: many; D gene: -; J gene: TRBJ2-7; CDR3 DNA: TGCGCCAGCAGCCATGGGTTAGAGTCGTACTTC; CDR3 protein: CASSHGLESYF
V gene: TRBV4-1; clone size: many; D gene: -; J gene: TRBJ2-3; CDR3 DNA: TGCGCCAGCAGCCAAGGGATGGGCCTCGAGGCAGATACGCAGTATTTT; CDR3 protein: CASSQGMGLEADTQYF
V gene: TRBV4-3; clone size: many; D gene: -; J gene: TRBJ1-2; CDR3 DNA: TGCGCCAGCAGCCCCGTGAAAGGGGGAGCTAACTATGGCTACACCTTC; CDR3 protein: CASSPVKGGANYGYTF
V gene: TRBV6-1; clone size: many; D gene: TRBD1; J gene: TRBJ2-7; CDR3 DNA: TGTGCCAGCAGCGACTACCGGACAGGGAGGTACGAGCAGTACTTC; CDR3 protein: CASSDYRTGRYEQYF
V gene: TRBV29-1; clone size: many; D gene: TRBD1; J gene: TRBJ2-1; CDR3 DNA: TGCAGCACATACAGGGGGAGGTATGAGCAGTTCTTC; CDR3 protein: CSTYRGRYEQFF
V gene: TRBV19; clone size: few; D gene: -; J gene: TRBJ2-2; CDR3 DNA: TGTGCCAGTAGTCCGGGGACAATAATGAACACCGGGGAGCTGTTTTTT; CDR3 protein: CASSPGTIMNTGELFF
V gene: TRBV4-3; clone size: many; D gene: -; J gene: TRBJ2-7; CDR3 DNA: TGCGCCAGCAGCCAAGATATCATTGGCATCATCTACGAGCAGTACTTC; CDR3 protein: CASSQDIIGIIYEQYF
V gene: TRBV5-1; clone size: many; D gene: -; J gene: TRBJ2-7; CDR3 DNA: TGTGCCAGCAGTAGTGGGTCGTACGAGCAGTACTTC; CDR3 protein: CASSSGSYEQYF
V gene: TRBV7-2; clone size: many; D gene: -; J gene: TRBJ2-1; CDR3 DNA: TGTGCCAGCAGCTCCCCGAGGCGGGATTTTAGTGAGCAGTTCTTC; CDR3 protein: CASSSPRRDFSEQFF
V gene: TRBV7-9; clone size: many; D gene: TRBD2; J gene: TRBJ2-5; CDR3 DNA: TGTGCCAGCAGCCCCCCGACTAGCGGGAGGGCCCAGGATGAGACCCAGTACTTC; CDR3 protein: CASSPPTSGRAQDETQYF